This entry lists 22 T cell receptor beta chains sequenced from one sample in a study of TIL therapy for anti-PD-1-resistant metastatic lung cancer. Time point: pre-treatment sample, taken before nivolumab and TIL therapy. The tumor samples were excised metastases, mostly pleural nodules or supraclavicular lymph nodes. The libraries were made with immunoSEQ v3. The data were produced by immunoSEQ multiplex PCR, yet TCRdb's version contains in-frame clones alone and is incomplete. The data contain some 90,000 clones, 55% to 75% of them singletons. The sample consisted of tumor tissue, taken at baseline. The receptors were gathered from a person aged 25 to 85 with non-small cell lung cancer.

The chain employs TRBV5-8 and TRBJ1-4; 8 bases match TRBD1. Trimming took 4 bases from V and 0 from J; bases not matched to a gene: 8. CDR3 length: 17 residues. Looked up from germline, CDR1 is SGHTS and CDR2 is YDEGEE. Here the CDR3 DNA reads TGTGCCAGCAGCACGGGGACAGGCGATGCAACTAATGAAAAACTGTTTTTT. This encodes CASSTGTGDATNEKLFF. Looking up the rest from reference TRBV5-8 and TRBJ1-4 gives the full variable domain: EAGVTQSPTHLIKTRGQQATLRCSPISGHTSVYWYQQALGLGLQFLLWYDEGEERNRGNFPPRFSGRQFPNYSSELNVNALELEDSALYLCASSTGTGDATNEKLFFGSGTQLSVL.

This chain uses TRBV29-1 with TRBJ2-5; D is possibly TRBD2 (5 bases). V was clipped by 3 bases and J by 4 bases, with 9 bases between them. CDR3 length: 12 amino acids. Germline CDR1 reads SQVTM; CDR2 reads ANQGSEA. The CDR3 region is CSVDQGGETQYF. CDR3 nucleotide sequence: TGCAGCGTTGACCAAGGAGGAGAGACCCAGTACTTC.

There are a few counts of this clone. This chain joins TRBV5-4 and TRBJ2-3, with D perhaps being TRBD1 or TRBD2 (5 bases each). This CDR3 region has 15 residues. CDR1 and CDR2 from the germline V gene are SGHNT and YYREEE (reference sequence). Between the trimmed V and J ends, which lost 4 bases and 5 bases, there was a span of 17 bases. The CDR3 sequence: CASSPKDWGGDTQYF. Here the CDR3 DNA reads TGTGCCAGCAGCCCAAAGGACTGGGGCGGAGATACGCAGTATTTT.

Notes on this clone: The same CDR3 can be traced to other DNA sequences in this sample. The chain uses TRBV7-9 and TRBJ2-2; 9 bases match TRBD2. Unmatched junction bases numbered 17, after V lost 5 bases and J lost 4 bases. The CDR3 covers 19 residues. Germline V gives CDR1 SEHNR, CDR2 FQNEAQ (reference sequence). The DNA of the CDR3 is TGTGCCAGCAGCGTACGACTCGCGGGCGGGGGGGCAGGCACCGGGGAGCTGTTTTTT. Its protein is CASSVRLAGGGAGTGELFF.

This rearrangement joins TRBV7-2 to TRBJ2-7; a weak D match, TRBD2 (6 bases). This CDR3 is 15 amino acids long. The V end was cut by 5 bases, the J end by 1 base, with 15 bases between. The V gene's germline CDR1 is SGHTA and CDR2 FQGNSA. CDR3 loop: CASSRGSFGSYEQYF. The CDR3 DNA reads as TGTGCCAGCAGCCGGGGGTCCTTTGGTTCCTACGAGCAGTACTTC.

CDR3 loop: CASSFRERYNEQFF. CDR3 nucleotides: TGTGCCAGCAGTTTCCGGGAGAGATACAATGAGCAGTTCTTC. The chain combines TRBV28 with TRBJ2-1; tentatively, D is TRBD2 (6 bases). The V end lost 3 bases, the J end lost 4 bases, and 10 bases lay between the germline ends. This CDR3 contains 14 residues. Germline V gives CDR1 MDHEN, CDR2 SYDVKM.

This clone was detected only once. V usage is TRBV19 and J usage is TRBJ1-2, with 8 bases lining up with TRBD1. The CDR3 is 16 amino acids. The ends lost 7 bases at V and 3 bases at J; junction bases unmatched: 13. Germline CDR1 reads LNHDA; CDR2 reads SQIVND (reference sequence). CDR3 protein: CASIPGQGTGDYGYTF. The CDR3 coding sequence is TGTGCCAGTATTCCTGGACAGGGCACAGGGGACTATGGCTACACCTTC.

The genes are TRBV6-2 or TRBV6-3 and TRBJ2-5; TRBD2 agrees at 10 bases. CDR3 length equals 13 residues. Germline trimming cut 8 bases from V and 7 bases from J; bases unmatched to any gene: 7. Germline values: CDR1 MNHEY, CDR2 SVGEGT. CDR3 protein: CASRLAGDGTQYF. In DNA form, the CDR3 reads TGTGCCAGCCGCCTAGCGGGGGATGGGACCCAGTACTTC.

V gene TRBV9 combines with J gene TRBJ1-1; a possible D gene is TRBD1 (5 bases). From germline, CDR1 is SGDLS and CDR2 YYNGEE. The CDR3 has 13 amino acids. V was clipped by 4 bases and J by 1 base, with 8 bases between them. The CDR3, as DNA: TGTGCCAGCAGCTACGACAGGAACACTGAAGCTTTCTTT. Translation gives CASSYDRNTEAFF. Complete variable domain (other parts from reference TRBV9 and TRBJ1-1): DSGVTQTPKHLITATGQRVTLRCSPRSGDLSVYWYQQSLDQGLQFLIQYYNGEERAKGNILERFSAQQFPDLHSELNLSSLELGDSALYFCASSYDRNTEAFFGQGTRLTVV.

The chain uses TRBV28 and TRBJ2-1; possibly TRBD1 or TRBD2 for D (6 bases each). V was pared by 8 bases and J by 4 bases, with 15 bases between. This CDR3 comprises 14 residues. Germline lookup yields CDR1 MDHEN and CDR2 SYDVKM. CDR3 DNA sequence: TGTGCCAGCGCGCCAAGGGGGGAGTACAATGAGCAGTTCTTC. Translated: CASAPRGEYNEQFF. Full variable domain (remainder filled in from reference TRBV28 and TRBJ2-1): DVKVTQSSRYLVKRTGEKVFLECVQDMDHENMFWYRQDPGLGLRLIYFSYDVKMKEKGDIPEGYSVSREKKERFSLILESASTNQTSMYLCASAPRGEYNEQFFGPGTRLTVL.

This chain uses TRBV4-3 with TRBJ2-1; 9 bases line up with TRBD2. Trimming took 0 bases from V and 6 from J; bases not matched to a gene: 6. Germline-derived CDR1 and CDR2 are LGHNA and YSLEER. The CDR3 contains 16 residues. The chain's CDR3 is CASSQDGLASRNEQFF. The CDR3 region has the DNA TGCGCCAGCAGCCAAGATGGACTAGCGTCACGCAATGAGCAGTTCTTC.

The chain is built from TRBV11-1 and TRBJ1-6; D is unclear. Germline V lookup: CDR1 SGHAT, CDR2 FQDESV (reference sequence). This CDR3 has 13 residues. The V end was cut by 3 bases, the J end by 6 bases, with 6 bases between. The CDR3 DNA reads as TGTGCCAGCAGCTTTGCGGGTAATTCACCCCTCCACTTT. Its translation: CASSFAGNSPLHF.

The chain has TRBV11-2 and TRBJ2-1, with 15 bases that match TRBD2. CDR1 is SGHAT, CDR2 FQNNGV, per germline. V was pared by 5 bases and J by 12 bases, with 14 bases of the junction left unmatched. This CDR3 has 17 amino acids. This CDR3 is CASSRTEGTSGRRGQFF. CDR3 in DNA: TGTGCCAGCAGCCGAACGGAAGGGACTAGCGGGAGGCGGGGGCAGTTCTTC.

This clone was counted a single time. J is TRBJ2-3 and V is TRBV6-2 or TRBV6-3; weak D call: TRBD2 (6 bases). The V and J ends lost 2 bases and 2 bases respectively, with 14 bases between them. This CDR3 contains 16 residues. Germline CDR1 is MNHEY and CDR2 is SVGEGT. This CDR3 is CASSYERTKYTDTQYF. The DNA for the CDR3 is TGTGCCAGCAGTTACGAACGGACTAAGTACACAGATACGCAGTATTTT.

The chain joins TRBV9 to TRBJ2-6, with unresolved D. CDR3 size: 17 residues. Trimming stripped 3 bases from V and 0 bases from J, with 13 bases between. The V gene's germline CDR1 is SGDLS and CDR2 YYNGEE. CDR3 nucleotide sequence: TGTGCCAGCAGCGCCGTTCCAACAGCCTCTGGGGCCAACGTCCTGACTTTC. Amino acids: CASSAVPTASGANVLTF.

The chain joins TRBV28 to TRBJ2-2, with D hard to call. The V and J ends lost 3 bases and 7 bases respectively, with 9 bases between them. The CDR3 spans 13 residues. Germline V CDR1 and CDR2: MDHEN, SYDVKM. The CDR3, as DNA: TGTGCCAGCAGTTTTTGGGTAGGCGGGGAGCTGTTTTTT. It encodes CASSFWVGGELFF.

The V gene is TRBV2, the J gene TRBJ2-1, with D maybe TRBD2 (6 bases). Trimming took off 6 bases at V and 8 bases at J, with 23 bases between the two ends. This CDR3 comprises 16 residues. Germline-derived CDR1 and CDR2 are SNHLY and FYNNEI. CDR3 protein: CASSLAAGGANDEQFF. Written as DNA, the CDR3 is TGTGCCAGCAGCCTCGCAGCTGGCGGGGCTAACGATGAGCAGTTCTTC.

In its sample, this clone was seen a few times. In DNA form, the CDR3 reads TGTGCCAGCAGTTACGCGGGAGGGGCAGAAGCTTTCTTT. Protein: CASSYAGGAEAFF. J is TRBJ1-1 and V is TRBV6-5, with D maybe TRBD1 (5 bases). V shed 2 bases and J shed 8 bases, with 12 bases lying between them. Germline V CDR1 and CDR2: MNHEY, SVGAGI. This CDR3 is built from 13 residues.

This clone was observed a few times. The chain uses TRBV5-6 and TRBJ2-7; no clear D. Germline loops: CDR1 SGHDT, CDR2 YYEEEE. CDR3 length: 14 amino acids. V was shortened by 3 bases and J by 0 bases, with 10 bases between the two germline ends. The CDR3 sequence: CASSSPTSSYEQYF. CDR3 nucleotide sequence: TGTGCCAGCAGCTCCCCGACAAGCTCCTACGAGCAGTACTTC.

The CDR3, as DNA: TGTGCCAGCAGCCCCTCGGGGGCGTCCGAGCAGTACTTC. Translated, it gives CASSPSGASEQYF. The chain employs TRBV27 and TRBJ2-7; perhaps D is TRBD1 or TRBD2 (6 bases each). The CDR3 is 13 amino acids. Between the trimmed V and J ends, which lost 6 bases and 6 bases, there was a span of 15 bases. Germline CDR1 is MNHEY and CDR2 is SMNVEV (reference sequence).

The CDR3 region is CAWGRGLDTQYF. CDR3 coding DNA: TGTGCCTGGGGACGAGGATTAGATACGCAGTATTTT. The genes are TRBV30 and TRBJ2-3; D is undetermined. The CDR3 length is 12 residues. The germline V gene has CDR1 GTSNPN and CDR2 SVGIG (reference sequence). Trimming left V 5 bases short and J 5 bases short, with 11 bases between.

The chain combines TRBV9 with TRBJ2-1; 11 bases are shared with TRBD2. This CDR3 contains 17 residues. With 3 bases clipped from V and 4 bases from J, the junction kept 9 bases outside the gene matches. Germline CDR1 SGDLS, CDR2 YYNGEE. CDR3 sequence: CASSAPLAGGGYNEQFF. DNA for the CDR3: TGTGCCAGCAGCGCTCCTCTAGCGGGAGGAGGTTACAATGAGCAGTTCTTC.